The clone carrying this T cell receptor beta chain was seen many times. Specified time point: newly diagnosed GD, antithyroid drugs for less than 3 months. From RNA extracted from PBMCs, the TCR library was made. This specimen comes from a study of regulatory T cells in long-lasting Graves disease. Building the TCR beta libraries relied on iRepertoire HTBI primers, and CDR3 regions underwent Arm-PCR. TCRdb called the multiplex PCR reads again in MiXCR, with one record for every CDR3 protein. The sample has over 200,000 distinct CDR3 sequences; around 20% are singletons. Trimming took off 3 bases at V and 7 bases at J, with 15 bases between the two ends. CDR1 is DFQATT and CDR2 is SNEGSKA in the germline V gene (reference sequence). The CDR3 spans 13 residues.

Sequenced material: peripheral blood mononuclear cells (PBMCs), taken at new diagnosis, from a patient treated with antithyroid drugs. J is TRBJ1-2 and V is TRBV20-1; D might be TRBD1 (6 bases). The sequence was collected from a female donor with Graves disease. CDR3 in DNA: TGCAGTGCTAGTGGCCGAGGGGGGGGTGGCTACACCTTC. It specifies CSASGRGGGGYTF.